The 28 T cell receptor beta chains reported below all come from one sample, sequenced in a study of CD8+ T cells in alopecia areata. Treatment in this sample: oral pan-JAK inhibitor, 5-10 mg twice daily. Extracted from the samples, RNA was reverse transcribed into cDNA to serve as the sequencing template. This table comes from immunoSEQ multiplex PCR, and its TCRdb copy is limited to in-frame clones, with some not included. The sample contains around 190,000 clones, 50% to 60% of which appear only once. Specimen: CD4+ T cells sorted from blood, collected at week 4, from a patient treated with tofacitinib. The receptors derive from a human donor with alopecia areata.

J is TRBJ2-3 and V is TRBV11-1, with 9 bases aligning to TRBD2. The CDR3 is 15 residues long. The ends lost 6 bases at V and 5 bases at J; junction bases unmatched: 9. In germline, CDR1 is SGHAT, CDR2 FQDESV (reference sequence). The CDR3 loop reads CASRYGSGRIDTQYF. The DNA of the CDR3 is TGTGCCAGCAGATACGGAAGCGGGAGGATAGATACGCAGTATTTT.

This rearrangement joins TRBV30 to TRBJ2-3; D possibly matches TRBD1 or TRBD2 (5 bases each). Germline CDR1 GTSNPN, CDR2 SVGIG (reference sequence). The CDR3 loop spans 14 amino acids. Deletions cut 1 base from V and 6 bases from J, with 14 bases between. CDR3 DNA sequence: TGTGCCTGGAGTGGTACCAGGGACCTGGATACGCAGTATTTT. It is translated as CAWSGTRDLDTQYF.

This CDR3 is CASSLGGDRLHTIYF. CDR3 in DNA: TGTGCCAGCAGCTTGGGGGGAGACAGGTTGCACACCATATATTTT. The chain joins TRBV7-9 to TRBJ1-3; D may be TRBD1 (6 bases). Germline CDR1 is SEHNR and CDR2 is FQNEAQ (reference sequence). V lost 3 bases, J lost 8 bases, and 17 bases lay in between. This CDR3 spans 15 amino acids. Together with reference TRBV7-9 and TRBJ1-3, the CDR3 gives the full variable domain: DTGVSQNPRHKITKRGQNVTFRCDPISEHNRLYWYRQTLGQGPEFLTYFQNEAQLEKSRLLSDRFSAERPKGSFSTLEIQRTEQGDSAMYLCASSLGGDRLHTIYFGEGSWLTVV.

With regard to this clone: Other DNA sequences in the same sample also yield this CDR3. V and J are TRBV29-1 and TRBJ2-7, with TRBD2 matching over 9 bases. The CDR3 is made up of 12 amino acids. Germline values: CDR1 SQVTM, CDR2 ANQGSEA. J was trimmed by 4 bases and V by 4 bases; bases with no gene match: 2. CDR3 nucleotide sequence: TGCAGCGTTGGGCGGGAGGGGTACGAGCAGTACTTC. Amino acid sequence: CSVGREGYEQYF.

The chain recombines TRBV29-1 with TRBJ1-5, with 7 bases aligning to TRBD1. The ends lost 7 bases at V and 4 bases at J; junction bases unmatched: 10. The CDR3 is made up of 14 amino acids. Germline V CDR1 and CDR2: SQVTM, ANQGSEA. The CDR3 DNA sequence: TGCAGCGCAATGACAGGGAACGGAAATCAGCCCCAGCATTTT. This sequence encodes CSAMTGNGNQPQHF.

The chain employs TRBV29-1 and TRBJ2-4; D not resolved. Trimming left V 1 base short and J 6 bases short, with 4 bases between. Germline V gives CDR1 SQVTM, CDR2 ANQGSEA. The CDR3 totals 11 residues. CDR3 DNA sequence: TGCAGCGTTGAAGGGACAAACATTCAGTACTTC. Protein sequence: CSVEGTNIQYF.

The V and J genes are TRBV14 and TRBJ1-1; tentative D call: TRBD1 (6 bases). Germline V gene sequence: CDR1 SGHDN, CDR2 FVKESK. V was clipped by 0 bases and J by 4 bases, with 15 bases between them. This CDR3 is built from 16 residues. The CDR3 nucleotides are TGTGCCAGCAGCCAAGACTTGGGAGGGGGAGGCACTGAAGCTTTCTTT. Translation: CASSQDLGGGGTEAFF.

This chain uses TRBV30 with TRBJ2-5, with a possible D match to TRBD1 (5 bases). The V end was cut by 4 bases, the J end by 3 bases, with 9 bases between. CDR3 length: 12 residues. Per the germline V gene, CDR1 is GTSNPN and CDR2 is SVGIG (reference sequence). CDR3 coding DNA: TGTGCCTGGAACGACAGAAAAGAGACCCAGTACTTC. Residues: CAWNDRKETQYF.

This clone came up a few times. This chain links TRBV7-2 with TRBJ2-7; 8 nucleotides line up with TRBD2. The V segment lost 6 bases and the J segment 2 bases; nucleotides outside the gene matches: 12. There are 16 residues in the CDR3. Germline V gene data show CDR1 as SGHTA and CDR2 as FQGNSA. The CDR3 loop is CASRPVIGLAPYEQYF. The CDR3 nucleotides are TGTGCCAGCAGACCAGTCATCGGACTAGCACCCTACGAGCAGTACTTC.

The gene calls are TRBV27 and TRBJ2-7; 12 nucleotides match TRBD2. Germline assignment: CDR1 MNHEY and CDR2 SMNVEV (reference sequence). V lost 1 base and J lost 0; bases outside the gene matches: 10. The CDR3 is 19 amino acids. DNA of the CDR3: TGTGCCAGCAGTTTATATCAGCGCGGGACTAGCGGGCCCTCCTACGAGCAGTACTTC. This encodes CASSLYQRGTSGPSYEQYF.

The J gene is TRBJ2-1, the V gene TRBV7-8, with TRBD2 identical over 10 bases. The CDR3 loop spans 15 amino acids. Trimming at V came to 2 bases and at J to 9 bases, leaving 7 bases not matched to a gene. Germline CDR1 reads SGHVS; CDR2 reads FQNEAQ. The CDR3: CASSLLAGGMGEQFF. The DNA for the CDR3 is TGTGCCAGCAGCTTATTAGCGGGAGGAATGGGTGAGCAGTTCTTC.

The J gene is TRBJ1-5, the V gene TRBV5-4, with 10 bases fitting TRBD1. This CDR3 comprises 14 residues. The germline V gene encodes CDR1 SGHNT and CDR2 YYREEE (reference sequence). V trimming: 4 bases; J trimming: 9 bases; junction bases outside the gene matches: 7. The CDR3 here is CASSAGTGDGPQHF. Here the CDR3 DNA reads TGTGCCAGCAGCGCCGGGACAGGGGATGGGCCCCAGCATTTT.

This clone was detected once. The chain couples TRBV30 to TRBJ2-7, with 9 nucleotides matching TRBD1. Per germline, CDR1 GTSNPN and CDR2 SVGIG (reference sequence). J gave up 3 bases and V 5 bases, and 5 bases lay outside the gene matches. CDR3 length: 13 amino acids. Here the CDR3 DNA reads TGTGCCTGGGACAGGGGGGGGTTCTACGAGCAGTACTTC. Translation gives CAWDRGGFYEQYF.

The chain couples TRBV10-3 to TRBJ1-2, with D perhaps matching TRBD1 (6 bases). V was shortened by 3 bases and J by 8 bases, with 10 bases between the two germline ends. Looked up from germline, CDR1 is ENHRY and CDR2 is SYGVKD. CDR3 length: 12 residues. CDR3 sequence: CAISEQGGGYTF. CDR3 sequence (DNA): TGTGCCATCAGTGAACAGGGTGGAGGCTACACCTTC.

This clone was counted once. This chain joins TRBV29-1 and TRBJ1-4; 8 bases fit TRBD1. The length of the CDR3 is 12 residues. Germline lookup yields CDR1 SQVTM and CDR2 ANQGSEA. The J segment lost 11 bases and the V segment lost 1 base, leaving 3 bases of the junction unmatched. CDR3 loop: CSVEGTGRKLFF. DNA for the CDR3: TGCAGCGTTGAAGGGACAGGGAGGAAACTGTTTTTT.

The rearrangement links TRBV18 to TRBJ1-2, with D tentatively TRBD1 (5 bases). Germline V lookup: CDR1 KGHSH, CDR2 LQKENI. CDR3 length: 13 residues. Trimming took off 6 bases at V and 4 bases at J, with 12 bases between the two ends. CDR3 loop: CASSLDMIYGYTF. CDR3 nucleotides: TGTGCCAGCTCCCTGGACATGATCTATGGCTACACCTTC.

The rearrangement links TRBV5-6 to TRBJ2-5; D is uncertain. The V gene's germline CDR1 is SGHDT and CDR2 YYEEEE. Deletions cut 1 base from V and 4 bases from J, with 17 bases between. The CDR3 is 16 amino acids. The CDR3 DNA reads TGTGCCAGCAGCTTGCGATTCGACACCCCCGGAGAGACCCAGTACTTC. Residues: CASSLRFDTPGETQYF. Full variable domain (missing parts from reference TRBV5-6 and TRBJ2-5): DAGVTQSPTHLIKTRGQQVTLRCSPKSGHDTVSWYQQALGQGPQFIFQYYEEEERQRGNFPDRFSGHQFPNYSSELNVNALLLGDSALYLCASSLRFDTPGETQYFGPGTRLLVL.

This rearrangement joins TRBV11-2 to TRBJ2-3; D perhaps matches TRBD2 (5 bases). The CDR3 has 18 residues. V was clipped by 1 base and J by 4 bases, with 21 bases between them. The germline gives CDR1 SGHAT, CDR2 FQNNGV. In DNA, the CDR3 is TGTGCCAGCAGCTTAGCGAGTAGCCGGAGTGGGAGCGCAGATACGCAGTATTTT. Translating gives CASSLASSRSGSADTQYF.

The rearrangement links TRBV28 to TRBJ2-1; TRBD2 matches at 10 bases. The CDR3 extends over 18 amino acids. The ends lost 2 bases at V and 2 bases at J; junction bases unmatched: 9. Germline V lookup: CDR1 MDHEN, CDR2 SYDVKM. This CDR3 is CASSLIGSGRKTYNEQFF. The CDR3 DNA is TGTGCCAGCAGTTTAATAGGTAGCGGGAGGAAGACCTACAATGAGCAGTTCTTC.

The rearrangement links TRBV29-1 to TRBJ2-5; D not resolved. The CDR3 spans 13 residues. V was cut by 3 bases and J by 2 bases, with 10 bases left in between. Germline V gene lookup returns CDR1 SQVTM and CDR2 ANQGSEA. DNA for the CDR3: TGCAGCGTTGAGCCTGACAATCAAGAGACCCAGTACTTC. It translates to CSVEPDNQETQYF.

The chain uses TRBV29-1 and TRBJ2-5; D call uncertain. The CDR3 is made up of 13 amino acids. The germline V gene has CDR1 SQVTM and CDR2 ANQGSEA. V lost 2 bases, J lost 5 bases, and 12 bases lay in between. The CDR3 nucleotides read TGCAGCGTTGAAACCCAAGCGAGGGAGACCCAGTACTTC. Protein: CSVETQARETQYF. The full variable domain, its missing parts supplied by reference TRBV29-1 and TRBJ2-5, is SAVISQKPSRDICQRGTSLTIQCQVDSQVTMMFWYRQQPGQSLTLIATANQGSEATYESGFVIDKFPISRPNLTFSTLTVSNMSPEDSSIYLCSVETQARETQYFGPGTRLLVL.

V usage is TRBV4-1 and J usage is TRBJ2-3; 8 bases map to TRBD2. This CDR3 has 17 amino acids. Germline lookup yields CDR1 MGHRA and CDR2 YSYEKL. Unmatched junction bases numbered 5, after V lost 0 bases and J lost 0 bases. The chain's CDR3 is CASSQELLADSTDTQYF. The DNA of the CDR3 is TGCGCCAGCAGCCAAGAACTACTAGCGGACAGCACAGATACGCAGTATTTT.

The chain joins TRBV29-1 to TRBJ2-3; 7 bases agree with TRBD1. From germline, CDR1 is SQVTM and CDR2 ANQGSEA. J gave up 4 bases and V 6 bases, and 7 bases lay outside the gene matches. The CDR3 has 13 amino acids. Here the CDR3 reads CSVGTVMADTQYF. CDR3 in DNA: TGCAGCGTAGGGACAGTGATGGCAGATACGCAGTATTTT.

The gene calls are TRBV6-5 and TRBJ1-5, with D unclear. Trimming took off 6 bases at V and 2 bases at J, with 11 bases between the two ends. This CDR3 has 14 residues. From germline, CDR1 is MNHEY and CDR2 SVGAGI. The CDR3 bases are TGTGCCAGCAGGCCAGGACTGCGCAATCAGCCCCAGCATTTT. Protein sequence: CASRPGLRNQPQHF.

The rearrangement joins TRBV29-1 to TRBJ1-5; TRBD1 is a possible D gene (5 bases). The CDR3 is 12 amino acids. Germline V gene sequence: CDR1 SQVTM, CDR2 ANQGSEA. The germline V and J ends were trimmed by 6 bases and 4 bases, with 10 bases remaining between them. The CDR3 loop is CSVGTENQPQHF. CDR3 DNA sequence: TGCAGCGTCGGGACCGAGAATCAGCCCCAGCATTTT.

The chain is built from TRBV29-1 and TRBJ2-1; the match to TRBD2 covers 9 bases. This CDR3 is built from 16 residues. The V gene's germline CDR1 is SQVTM and CDR2 ANQGSEA. After removal of 7 bases from V and 4 bases from J, the junction contained 14 bases not matched to a gene. CDR3 residues: CSGVAGAGGAYNEQFF. The CDR3 DNA sequence: TGCAGCGGGGTAGCGGGTGCGGGAGGGGCTTACAATGAGCAGTTCTTC.

A few counts support this clone. The chain uses TRBV30 and TRBJ1-1; TRBD1 agrees at 7 bases. In germline, CDR1 is GTSNPN, CDR2 SVGIG (reference sequence). This CDR3 has 15 amino acids. V lost 0 bases, J lost 4 bases, and 8 bases stayed unmatched. CDR3 nucleotide sequence: TGTGCCTGGAGTGTAAGGGGGCGCGGTGTCACTGAAGCTTTCTTT. Translated, it gives CAWSVRGRGVTEAFF.

The V gene is TRBV6-5, the J gene TRBJ2-3; D is unclear. The germline V gene encodes CDR1 MNHEY and CDR2 SVGAGI. This CDR3 is 14 amino acids long. V dropped 2 bases and J dropped 5 bases, with 11 bases sitting between them. CDR3: CASSYDPSQDTQYF. The CDR3 DNA sequence: TGTGCCAGCAGTTACGATCCCAGCCAAGATACGCAGTATTTT.